This T cell receptor beta chain was recovered during a study of T cell repertoires in cytomegalovirus infection. Findings and caveats of the study: Dominating the ex vivo response were HLA-C-restricted CMV-specific TCR beta clonotypes. Carriers of CMV plus the relevant HLA were identified by cumulative public TCR beta family frequency.

Concerning this clonotype itself: Its specificity is not known.

The germline gives CDR1 MNHEY, CDR2 SVGAGI. V lost 2 bases and J 7 bases, leaving 11 bases between the germline ends. The length of the CDR3 is 13 residues. TCRdb passed the reads through MiXCR, listing each CDR3 protein once. The sample contains 830,000 or so distinct CDR3 sequences, roughly 33% of which appear only once. This receptor was identified in a human donor in good health (CMV status not recorded). Some clones in this sample may be carry-over from other donors' samples. Specimen: cultured CD8+ T cells from PBMCs, collected from culture after CMV antigen stimulation. V usage is TRBV6-5 and J usage is TRBJ1-2; no firm D call. CDR3: CASSYRPVGGYTF. The CDR3 DNA is TGTGCCAGCAGTTACAGACCCGTGGGTGGCTACACCTTC.